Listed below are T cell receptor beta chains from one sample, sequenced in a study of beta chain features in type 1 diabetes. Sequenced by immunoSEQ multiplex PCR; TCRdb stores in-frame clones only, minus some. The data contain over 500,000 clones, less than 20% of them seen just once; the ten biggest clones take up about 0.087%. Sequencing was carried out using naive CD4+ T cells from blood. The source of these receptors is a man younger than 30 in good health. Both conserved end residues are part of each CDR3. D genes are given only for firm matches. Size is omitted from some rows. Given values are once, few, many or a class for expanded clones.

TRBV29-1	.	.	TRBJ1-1	CSVKEGTMNAEAFF	TGCAGCGTTAAGGAGGGAACAATGAACGCTGAAGCTTTCTTT
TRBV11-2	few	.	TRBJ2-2	CASSLIRGPGTGELFF	TGTGCCAGCAGCTTAATTCGCGGCCCGGGCACCGGGGAGCTGTTTTTT
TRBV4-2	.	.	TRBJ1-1	CASSQDRGSTEAFF	TGTGCCAGCAGCCAAGATAGAGGGAGCACTGAAGCTTTCTTT
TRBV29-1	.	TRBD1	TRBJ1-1	CSVQDRGTEAFF	TGCAGCGTTCAGGACAGGGGTACTGAAGCTTTCTTT
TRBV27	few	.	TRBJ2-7	CASSLRTDPYEQYF	TGTGCCAGCAGCCTGCGGACGGACCCCTACGAGCAGTACTTC
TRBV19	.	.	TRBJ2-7	CASSYLAQSDEQYF	TGTGCCAGTAGTTATCTAGCCCAATCGGACGAGCAGTACTTC
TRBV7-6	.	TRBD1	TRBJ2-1	CASSLPMIGTGYNEQFF	TGTGCCAGCAGCTTACCAATGATCGGGACAGGTTACAATGAGCAGTTCTTC
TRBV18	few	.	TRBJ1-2	CASSPRQGLNYGYTF	TGTGCCAGCTCACCTAGGCAGGGACTCAACTATGGCTACACCTTC
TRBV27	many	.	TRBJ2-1	CASSLFGNEQFF	TGTGCCAGCAGTTTATTTGGAAATGAGCAGTTCTTC
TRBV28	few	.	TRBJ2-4	CASSLSDHRRIQYF	TGTGCCAGCAGTTTATCGGACCATAGAAGGATTCAGTACTTC
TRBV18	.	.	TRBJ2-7	CASSPRSGGEDEQYF	TGTGCCAGCTCACCAAGGTCGGGGGGCGAAGACGAGCAGTACTTC
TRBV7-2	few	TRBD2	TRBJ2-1	CASRAPSGGALEQFF	TGTGCCAGCAGGGCCCCTAGCGGGGGGGCCTTGGAGCAGTTCTTC
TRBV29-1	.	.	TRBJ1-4	CSALRGSGNEKLFF	TGCAGCGCCCTAAGGGGATCTGGTAATGAAAAACTGTTTTTT
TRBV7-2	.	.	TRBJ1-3	CASSSRRYSGNTIYF	TGTGCCAGCAGCTCCCGTAGGTACTCTGGAAACACCATATATTTT
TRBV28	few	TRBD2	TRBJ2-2	CASSFGGRVTTGELFF	TGTGCCAGCAGTTTTGGCGGGAGGGTGACCACCGGGGAGCTGTTTTTT
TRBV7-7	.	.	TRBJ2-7	CASSSYVQGEQYF	TGTGCTAGCAGCTCGTACGTACAGGGAGAGCAGTACTTC
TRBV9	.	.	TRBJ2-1	CASSPSGSSYNEQFF	TGTGCCAGCAGCCCGAGTGGATCCTCCTACAATGAGCAGTTCTTC
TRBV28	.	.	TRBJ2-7	CASSSLGLEQYF	TGTGCCAGCAGTTCCCTAGGATTAGAGCAGTACTTC
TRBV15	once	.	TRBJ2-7	CATSRGGTGSYEQYF	TGTGCCACCAGCAGGGGGGGGACAGGCTCCTACGAGCAGTACTTC
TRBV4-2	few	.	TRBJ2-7	CASSPLASGGYEQYF	TGTGCCAGCAGCCCCTTGGCCAGCGGAGGTTACGAGCAGTACTTC
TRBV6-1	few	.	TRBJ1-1	CASSEAGGTEAFF	TGTGCCAGCAGTGAAGCAGGAGGAACTGAAGCTTTCTTT
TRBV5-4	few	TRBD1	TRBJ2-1	CASSLARTGNGEQFF	TGTGCCAGCAGCTTGGCACGGACAGGGAACGGGGAGCAGTTCTTC
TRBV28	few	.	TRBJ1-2	CASSSQGHNGYTF	TGTGCCAGCAGTTCCCAGGGGCATAATGGCTACACCTTC
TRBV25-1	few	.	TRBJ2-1	CASSEGQGAYNEQFF	TGTGCCAGCAGTGAAGGCCAGGGTGCCTACAATGAGCAGTTCTTC
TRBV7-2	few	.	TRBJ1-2	CASSPGPGNYGYTF	TGTGCCAGCAGCCCCGGCCCGGGGAACTATGGCTACACCTTC
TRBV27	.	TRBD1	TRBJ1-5	CASRRQGVDYQPQHF	TGTGCCAGCAGAAGACAGGGGGTAGATTATCAGCCCCAGCATTTT
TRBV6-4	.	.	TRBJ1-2	CASSDEYGNYGYTF	TGTGCCAGCAGTGACGAGTACGGGAACTATGGCTACACCTTC
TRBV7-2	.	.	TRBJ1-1	CASSLLVNTEAFF	TGTGCCAGCAGCTTATTGGTGAACACTGAAGCTTTCTTT
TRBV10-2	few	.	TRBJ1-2	CASSVGRNYGYTF	TGCGCCAGCAGTGTGGGCAGAAACTATGGCTACACCTTC
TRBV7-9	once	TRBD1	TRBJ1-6	CASNPDRGNSPLHF	TGTGCCAGCAACCCGGACAGGGGGAATTCACCCCTCCACTTT
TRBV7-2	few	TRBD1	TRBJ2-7	CASSLVGQGAGEQYF	TGTGCCAGCAGCTTAGTCGGCCAGGGGGCGGGCGAGCAGTACTTC
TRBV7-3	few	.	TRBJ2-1	CASSLAVYNEQFF	TGTGCCAGCAGCTTAGCGGTCTACAATGAGCAGTTCTTC
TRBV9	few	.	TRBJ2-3	CASGVAPGQWDTQYF	TGTGCCAGCGGCGTAGCCCCAGGTCAGTGGGATACGCAGTATTTT